This passage covers 21 T cell receptor beta chains from one sample sequenced in a study of shared clonotypes between healthy human individuals. TCRdb's table, derived via immunoSEQ multiplex PCR, lists solely in-frame clones and lacks some. The sample consists of 950,000 to 1,300,000 clones, under 80% of them appearing once. The sequenced sample was memory CD4+ T cells sorted from blood. Subset in this sample: CD45RA-negative fraction. Receptor source: a man in his late teens or twenties in good health.

This clone was seen just once. The chain couples TRBV19 to TRBJ2-7, with D possibly matching TRBD1 (6 bases). The ends were cut back, 5 bases at V and 2 bases at J, with 13 bases in the middle. CDR3 length: 14 amino acids. Germline V gene sequence: CDR1 LNHDA, CDR2 SQIVND (reference sequence). The chain's CDR3 is CASSLPGHAYEQYF. The CDR3, as DNA: TGTGCCAGTAGTCTCCCGGGACATGCCTACGAGCAGTACTTC.

There are many counts of this clone. This sample includes further DNA sequences coding for the same CDR3. The chain couples TRBV10-3 to TRBJ2-7; D is unresolved. Trimming removed 0 bases at V and 6 bases at J, with 3 bases between. Germline V lookup: CDR1 ENHRY, CDR2 SYGVKD. There are 11 residues in the CDR3. The CDR3 DNA reads TGTGCCATCAGTGAGTCAGCCGAGCAGTACTTC. It encodes CAISESAEQYF.

The J gene is TRBJ1-6, the V gene TRBV14, with D unclear. V shed 2 bases and J shed 10 bases, with 15 bases lying between them. The germline CDR1 and CDR2 sequences are SGHDN and FVKESK. The CDR3 is made up of 15 amino acids. As DNA, the CDR3 is TGTGCCAGCAGCCAAAGAGGACTCAAACAGTCACCCCTCCACTTT. It is translated as CASSQRGLKQSPLHF.

The V call is TRBV4-1, the J call TRBJ2-3, with D perhaps being TRBD1 or TRBD2 (5 bases each). This CDR3 contains 14 residues. V gave up 4 bases and J gave up 2 bases, with 10 bases separating them. The germline V gene has CDR1 MGHRA and CDR2 YSYEKL. The CDR3 region is CASSLSGPTDTQYF. CDR3 bases: TGCGCCAGCAGCCTCTCGGGACCCACAGATACGCAGTATTTT.

V gene TRBV19 combines with J gene TRBJ2-3; no clear D. Trimming took off 6 bases at V and 6 bases at J, with 7 bases between the two ends. The germline CDR1 and CDR2 sequences are LNHDA and SQIVND (reference sequence). The CDR3 is 11 residues long. CDR3 region: CASRQQDTQYF. The CDR3 DNA reads as TGTGCCAGTAGACAGCAGGATACGCAGTATTTT.

The chain uses TRBV28 and TRBJ1-5; D perhaps matches TRBD1 (5 bases). This CDR3 contains 16 residues. Trimming left V 6 bases short and J 4 bases short, with 19 bases between. Germline V CDR1 and CDR2: MDHEN, SYDVKM. The CDR3: CASRIGVRQGNQPQHF. Written as DNA, the CDR3 is TGTGCCAGCAGAATAGGGGTAAGGCAGGGAAATCAGCCCCAGCATTTT.

The chain employs TRBV5-1 and TRBJ2-5; D ambiguous. The length of the CDR3 is 16 residues. Germline CDR1 reads SGHRS; CDR2 reads YFSETQ. Trimming removed 3 bases at V and 3 bases at J, with 18 bases between. For the CDR3, the DNA is TGCGCCAGCAGCTCCGATCCCTCGATTTTAGAAGAGACCCAGTACTTC. The encoded protein is CASSSDPSILEETQYF.

The chain recombines TRBV9 with TRBJ1-3, with D unclear. The CDR3 loop spans 16 amino acids. CDR1 is SGDLS and CDR2 is YYNGEE in the germline V gene. Trimming pared 0 bases from V and 0 bases from J, leaving 10 bases between. For the CDR3, the DNA is TGTGCCAGCAGCGTAGGCCCAGCAACCTCTGGAAACACCATATATTTT. As protein: CASSVGPATSGNTIYF.

The gene calls are TRBV27 and TRBJ2-7; D not resolved. Germline V gene lookup returns CDR1 MNHEY and CDR2 SMNVEV (reference sequence). The CDR3 covers 15 residues. Trimming took 4 bases from V and 0 from J, leaving 13 bases between them. CDR3 protein: CASSSLGRRSYEQYF. CDR3 DNA: TGTGCCAGCAGTTCCCTGGGCAGGCGCTCCTACGAGCAGTACTTC.

This chain uses TRBV18 with TRBJ1-4; D gene ambiguous. Per the germline V gene, CDR1 is KGHSH and CDR2 is LQKENI. V was cut by 2 bases and J by 7 bases, with 8 bases left in between. The CDR3 is 13 residues long. As DNA, the CDR3 is TGTGCCAGCTCACCAGGGCGGGTTGAAAAACTGTTTTTT. Its protein is CASSPGRVEKLFF.

This sequence joins TRBV27 and TRBJ2-7; 7 bases map to TRBD2. Per the germline V gene, CDR1 is MNHEY and CDR2 is SMNVEV (reference sequence). The CDR3 is made up of 14 amino acids. The V segment lost 9 bases and the J segment 0 bases; nucleotides outside the gene matches: 8. DNA of the CDR3: TGTGCCAGTAAATTGGGAGGGAACTCCTACGAGCAGTACTTC. It is translated as CASKLGGNSYEQYF.

The chain couples TRBV5-4 to TRBJ1-1, with 8 positions matching TRBD1. The germline gives CDR1 SGHNT, CDR2 YYREEE (reference sequence). Trimming took 4 bases from V and 4 from J; bases not matched to a gene: 3. The CDR3 contains 13 residues. CDR3: CASSEDRATEAFF. CDR3 sequence (DNA): TGTGCCAGCAGCGAGGACAGGGCCACTGAAGCTTTCTTT.

This clone has just a few counts. CDR3 sequence reads: CASSSQAGTSGGTEAFF. In DNA form, the CDR3 reads TGTGCCAGCAGCTCTCAGGCAGGGACGTCGGGTGGGACTGAAGCTTTCTTT. The chain couples TRBV7-2 to TRBJ1-1, with D perhaps matching TRBD1 (5 bases). The CDR3 covers 17 residues. The germline gives CDR1 SGHTA, CDR2 FQGNSA. V lost 4 bases, J lost 5 bases, and 23 bases lay in between.

In its sample, this clone was seen once. The chain joins TRBV7-9 to TRBJ2-5; D possibly corresponds to TRBD2 (6 bases). CDR3 length: 15 residues. Germline CDR1 and CDR2: SEHNR and FQNEAQ (reference sequence). The V gene lost 5 bases and the J gene lost 0 bases, with 13 bases spanning the gap. CDR3 sequence reads: CASSRLGGDQETQYF. The CDR3 region has the DNA TGTGCCAGCAGCCGTTTGGGCGGGGACCAAGAGACCCAGTACTTC.

V and J are TRBV5-4 and TRBJ2-1, with unresolved D. Deletions cut 3 bases from V and 4 bases from J, with 11 bases between. The CDR3 has 14 residues. CDR1 is SGHNT and CDR2 is YYREEE in the germline V gene (reference sequence). The CDR3 sequence is CASSSPTGYNEQFF. CDR3 DNA: TGTGCCAGCAGCTCCCCGACCGGTTACAATGAGCAGTTCTTC.

The chain employs TRBV10-2 and TRBJ2-5, with D uncertain. CDR3 length: 15 amino acids. With 1 base removed from V and 4 bases from J, the gap between germline ends came to 13 bases. Germline V lookup: CDR1 WSHSY, CDR2 SAAADI. CDR3 sequence: CASSEFGGIGETQYF. The CDR3 DNA sequence: TGCGCCAGCAGTGAGTTTGGTGGGATTGGAGAGACCCAGTACTTC.

With respect to this clone: This sequence may be a read error, since a much larger clone differs from it by one base. The rearrangement joins TRBV7-9 to TRBJ2-5, with no clear D. V shed 2 bases and J shed 3 bases, with 1 base lying between them. The germline V gene encodes CDR1 SEHNR and CDR2 FQNEAQ (reference sequence). This CDR3 spans 11 amino acids. In nucleotides, the CDR3 is TGTGCCAGCAGCTTAAAAGAGACCCAGTACTTC. Protein: CASSLKETQYF. The full variable domain, with the rest looked up from reference TRBV7-9 and TRBJ2-5, is DTGVSQNPRHKITKRGQNVTFRCDPISEHNRLYWYRQTLGQGPEFLTYFQNEAQLEKSRLLSDRFSAERPKGSFSTLEIQRTEQGDSAMYLCASSLKETQYFGPGTRLLVL.

Remarks on this clone: Additional DNA sequences in this sample encode the identical CDR3. The chain links TRBV7-9 to TRBJ2-3, with D uncertain. V lost 1 base and J lost 0, with 5 bases in between. CDR3 length: 14 residues. The germline V gene has CDR1 SEHNR and CDR2 FQNEAQ (reference sequence). CDR3 amino acids: CASSLGLSTDTQYF. The CDR3 DNA sequence: TGTGCCAGCAGCTTAGGCCTCAGCACAGATACGCAGTATTTT.

The chain is built from TRBV5-6 and TRBJ2-5, with a possible D match to TRBD2 (6 bases). The germline CDR1 and CDR2 sequences are SGHDT and YYEEEE. V was clipped by 4 bases and J by 7 bases, with 17 bases between them. The CDR3 consists of 14 residues. This CDR3 reads CASSPGGAVGTQYF. Written as DNA, the CDR3 is TGTGCCAGCAGCCCCGGCGGGGCCGTTGGGACCCAGTACTTC.

The V gene is TRBV7-2, the J gene TRBJ1-5, with D maybe TRBD1 (5 bases). The V and J ends lost 3 bases and 3 bases respectively, with 18 bases between them. This CDR3 is 17 amino acids long. Germline V gene sequence: CDR1 SGHTA, CDR2 FQGNSA. CDR3: CASSLSSAGGVNQPQHF. Written as DNA, the CDR3 is TGTGCCAGCAGCTTGAGCTCCGCGGGGGGGGTCAATCAGCCCCAGCATTTT.

This clone has a count of ten or more. The V gene is TRBV6-1, the J gene TRBJ2-2; D uncertain. The CDR3 runs to 12 residues. With 6 bases removed from V and 7 bases from J, the gap between germline ends came to 9 bases. CDR1 and CDR2 from the germline V gene are MNHNS and SASEGT. In DNA form, the CDR3 reads TGTGCCAGCAGGGTAGCTGTCGGGGAGCTGTTTTTT. Translating gives CASRVAVGELFF.